Described below is a single T cell receptor beta chain sequence and its context. Antigen: not known. Within the sample, other DNA sequences also encode this same CDR3. The J segment lost 4 bases and the V segment lost 4 bases, leaving 3 bases of the junction unmatched. The CDR3 has 14 residues. Germline assignment: CDR1 MDHEN and CDR2 SYDVKM. This record belongs to a study of shared clonotypes between healthy human individuals. Findings and limits, study-wide: Sequencing depth was expected to influence donor clonotype sharing.

Each PCR replicate run on unsorted PBMC took in about 300 ng DNA, roughly 29,000 T cell genomes. Assay used: immunoSEQ multiplex PCR; TCRdb lists only in-frame clones, some missing. The repertoire includes fewer than 600,000 clones, 70% to 80% of them detected once, and 13% sits in the top ten. This rearrangement joins TRBV28 to TRBJ1-3; TRBD1 agrees at 8 bases. The TCR comes from a woman between 35 and 50 years old in good health. Some clones in this sample may be carry-over from other donors' samples. Sequencing input: PBMCs. CDR3 amino acids: CASSSWTGGNTIYF. The CDR3 DNA follows: TGTGCCAGCAGTTCTTGGACAGGGGGAAACACCATATATTTT.